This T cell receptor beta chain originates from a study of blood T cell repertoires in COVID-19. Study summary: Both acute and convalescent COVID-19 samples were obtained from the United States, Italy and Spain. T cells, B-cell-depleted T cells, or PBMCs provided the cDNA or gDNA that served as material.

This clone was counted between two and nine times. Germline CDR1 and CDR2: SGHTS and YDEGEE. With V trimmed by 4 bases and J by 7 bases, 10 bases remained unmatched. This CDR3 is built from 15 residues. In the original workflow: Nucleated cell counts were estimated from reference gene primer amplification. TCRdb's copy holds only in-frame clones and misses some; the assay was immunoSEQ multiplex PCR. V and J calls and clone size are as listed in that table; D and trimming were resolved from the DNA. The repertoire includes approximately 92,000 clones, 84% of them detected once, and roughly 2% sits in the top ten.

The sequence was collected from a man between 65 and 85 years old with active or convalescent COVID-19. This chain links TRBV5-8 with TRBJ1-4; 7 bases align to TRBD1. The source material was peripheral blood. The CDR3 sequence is CASSLRDSSSEKLFF. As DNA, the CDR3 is TGTGCCAGCAGCCTCCGGGACAGCTCTTCTGAAAAACTGTTTTTT.